This T cell receptor (beta chain) stems from a study of T cells in Graves' hyperthyroidism and ophthalmopathy. Regarding the study as a whole: A median around 6.4 months before onset, the model predicted ophthalmopathy.

Amplified TCR beta CDR3 regions came from RNA transcripts. During a first-round RT-PCR of the TCR CDR3, the HTBI primer set was used. Each CDR3 protein is one row after TCRdb ran MiXCR on the multiplex PCR reads. Of some 250,000 distinct CDR3 sequences listed, over 12% are singletons. Trimming cost V 4 bases and J 3 bases, with 7 bases left between them. The CDR3 is 13 amino acids. Looked up from germline, CDR1 is KGHSH and CDR2 is LQKENI. The sample holds many counts of this clonotype. Its antigen is undetermined. The authors obtained PBMCs from 7.5 to 10 ml of fresh peripheral blood. Sequencing used blood. V gene TRBV18 combines with J gene TRBJ1-5, with D perhaps matching TRBD1 (5 bases). This TCR came from a woman in her 50s with Graves' hyperthyroidism that later progressed to Graves' ophthalmopathy. The CDR3 bases are TGTGCCAGCTCACGACAGCTCAATCAGCCCCAGCATTTT. The encoded protein is CASSRQLNQPQHF.